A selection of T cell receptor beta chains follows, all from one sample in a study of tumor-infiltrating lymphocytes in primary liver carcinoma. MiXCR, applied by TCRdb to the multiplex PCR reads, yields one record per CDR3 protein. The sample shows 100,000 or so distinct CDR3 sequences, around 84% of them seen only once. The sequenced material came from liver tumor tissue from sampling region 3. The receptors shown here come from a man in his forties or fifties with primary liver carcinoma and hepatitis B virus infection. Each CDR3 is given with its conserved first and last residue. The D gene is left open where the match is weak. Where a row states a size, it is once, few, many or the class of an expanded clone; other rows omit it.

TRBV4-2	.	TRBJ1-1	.	CASSQAWGNTEAFF	TGTGCTAGCAGCCAGGCTTGGGGAAACACTGAAGCTTTCTTT
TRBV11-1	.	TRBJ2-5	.	CAGSLGGGGKETQYF	TGTGCCGGCAGTTTAGGAGGGGGCGGGAAAGAGACCCAGTACTTC
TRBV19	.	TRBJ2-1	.	CASSIPGARGEKFF	TGTGCCAGTAGTATACCGGGGGCGCGGGGTGAGAAGTTCTTC
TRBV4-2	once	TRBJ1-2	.	CASSQYRTGWSYTF	TGTGCCAGCAGCCAATATCGAACAGGCTGGAGCTACACCTTC
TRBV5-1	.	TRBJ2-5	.	CASSLGTVQENHYF	TGCGCCAGCAGCTTGGGGACGGTCCAAGAGAACCATTACTTC
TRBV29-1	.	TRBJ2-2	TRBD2	CRIGTSEANTGELFF	TGCAGAATTGGGACTAGCGAGGCGAACACCGGGGAGCTGTTTTTT
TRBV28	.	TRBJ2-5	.	CASSSSVKVGETQYF	TGTGCCAGCAGTTCGAGCGTAAAAGTAGGAGAGACCCAGTACTTC
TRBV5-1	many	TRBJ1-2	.	CASSLGGAANYGYTF	TGCGCCAGCAGCTTGGGGGGGGCAGCTAACTATGGCTACACCTTC
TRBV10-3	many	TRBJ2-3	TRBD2	CAIRGRVGTDTQYF	TGTGCCATCCGAGGGAGGGTAGGCACAGATACGCAGTATTTT
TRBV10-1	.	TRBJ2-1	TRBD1	CARSESKTGSVVNNEQFF	TGCGCCAGGAGTGAGTCGAAGACAGGGTCCGTGGTCAACAATGAGCAGTTCTTC
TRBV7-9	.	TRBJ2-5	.	CVSSQEGETQCF	TGTGTCAGCAGCCAGGAAGGGGAGACCCAGTGCTTC
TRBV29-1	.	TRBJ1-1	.	CSGAPGWAMNTDAFF	TGTAGCGGGGCACCAGGTTGGGCCATGAACACTGATGCTTTCTTT
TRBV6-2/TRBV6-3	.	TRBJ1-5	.	CASILVKGDQPQLF	TGTGCCAGCATCCTGGTGAAAGGGGATCAACCCCAGCTTTTT
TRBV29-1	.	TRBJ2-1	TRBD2	CSIVVSWGGYNEQFF	TGCAGCATTGTTGTGAGTTGGGGGGGATACAATGAGCAGTTCTTC
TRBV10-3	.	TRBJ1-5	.	CARTGIDQAPHHF	TGTGCCAGGACCGGGATAGACCAGGCGCCCCACCATTTT
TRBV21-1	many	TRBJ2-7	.	CASSRTPSGTVAREQYF	TGTGCCAGCAGCCGAACTCCCTCGGGGACAGTGGCGCGCGAGCAGTACTTC
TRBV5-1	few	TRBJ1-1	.	CASSINRVADTEAFF	TGTGCCAGCAGCATAAACAGGGTGGCGGACACTGAAGCTTTCTTT
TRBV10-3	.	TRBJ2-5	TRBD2	CATRDGQTAGTQYF	TGTGCCACCAGGGACGGACAAACAGCGGGGACTCAGTACTTC
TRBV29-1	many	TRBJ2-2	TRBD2	CSASVAGGWTGELFF	TGCAGCGCGTCGGTAGCGGGAGGGTGGACCGGGGAGCTGTTTTTT
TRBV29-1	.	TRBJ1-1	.	CSASPDWAMNTESFF	TGCAGCGCATCCCCGGATTGGGCAATGAACACTGAATCTTTCTTT
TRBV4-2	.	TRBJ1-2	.	CASSALDGNYDYTF	TGTGCCAGCAGTGCCCTTGATGGGAACTATGACTATACCTTC
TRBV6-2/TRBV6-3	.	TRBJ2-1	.	CASRPGLAGMQSF	TGTGCCAGCAGACCGGGATTAGCCGGGATGCAGTCCTTC
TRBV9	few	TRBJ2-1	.	CASSPRDARGSEQFF	TGTGCCAGCAGCCCACGGGACGCCCGGGGGAGTGAGCAGTTCTTC
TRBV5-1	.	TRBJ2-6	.	CASTPAGAMGANVLTF	TGCGCCAGCACCCCGGCAGGGGCTATGGGGGCCAATGTCCTGACTTTC
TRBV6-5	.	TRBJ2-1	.	CDISSGPYNKQFF	TGTGACATCAGTTCCGGCCCTTACAATAAGCAGTTCTTC
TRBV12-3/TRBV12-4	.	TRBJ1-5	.	CASMQIGLPDQPQHF	TGTGCCAGCATGCAGATAGGGCTACCAGATCAGCCCCAGCATTTT
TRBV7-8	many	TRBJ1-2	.	CASSLAERNYGYTF	TGTGCCAGCAGCTTAGCGGAACGGAACTATGGCTACACCTTC
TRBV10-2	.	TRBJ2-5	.	CASKTSIETQYF	TGCGCCAGCAAGACCAGTATTGAGACCCAGTACTTC